Presented here are 26 T cell receptor beta chains from one specimen sequenced in a study of response to subunit inactivated influenza vaccine. TCRdb re-derived calls from the RT-PCR reads in MiXCR, one entry per CDR3 protein. The sample contains 650,000 to 800,000 distinct CDR3 sequences, roughly 20% of which appear only once. Sequences were derived from PBMCs from blood, sampled 5 days after vaccination. The receptor source for this set is a man aged 50-60 years who received an inactivated influenza vaccine.

In its sample, this clonotype was seen once. The rearrangement joins TRBV20-1 to TRBJ1-2, with a possible D match to TRBD1 (6 bases). CDR3 length: 16 residues. The germline V gene encodes CDR1 DFQATT and CDR2 SNEGSKA (reference sequence). V was clipped by 0 bases and J by 2 bases, with 16 bases between them. CDR3 loop: CSAREARGGDNYGYTF. CDR3 nucleotide sequence: TGCAGTGCTAGAGAGGCCAGAGGGGGGGACAACTATGGCTACACCTTC.

This clonotype has just one count. V and J are TRBV5-1 and TRBJ2-1, with TRBD2 matching over 8 bases. Germline V gene lookup returns CDR1 SGHRS and CDR2 YFSETQ. V was clipped by 2 bases and J by 6 bases; unmatched bases: 4. The CDR3 is made up of 14 amino acids. CDR3 loop: CASSLNAGGNEQFF. CDR3 DNA: TGCGCCAGCAGCTTAAATGCGGGGGGCAATGAGCAGTTCTTC.

The chain links TRBV20-1 to TRBJ1-1; D not resolved. Germline V CDR1 and CDR2: DFQATT, SNEGSKA (reference sequence). The V end was cut by 4 bases, the J end by 4 bases, with 13 bases between. The CDR3 has 13 amino acids. CDR3: CSANLGVSTEAFF. CDR3 nucleotides: TGCAGTGCTAACCTGGGAGTGAGCACTGAAGCTTTCTTT.

CDR3 nucleotide sequence: TGCAGTGCTCCCCAGAGGTGGGGAGATACGCAGTATTTT. Translation: CSAPQRWGDTQYF. The chain has TRBV20-1 and TRBJ2-3; D ambiguous. This CDR3 spans 13 amino acids. Germline CDR1 DFQATT, CDR2 SNEGSKA (reference sequence). V lost 5 bases and J 5 bases, leaving 14 bases between the germline ends.

This clonotype was found many times. V and J are TRBV12-3 or TRBV12-4 and TRBJ2-3, with 7 nucleotides matching TRBD1. With V trimmed by 5 bases and J by 3 bases, 14 bases remained unmatched. The CDR3 has 17 residues. The DNA of the CDR3 is TGTGCCAGCAGTGGAACCACCGGACAGGTTAGAACAGATACGCAGTATTTT. It is translated as CASSGTTGQVRTDTQYF.

This clonotype showed up just a few times. The chain uses TRBV20-1 and TRBJ2-3; 10 nucleotides match TRBD2. Germline lookup yields CDR1 DFQATT and CDR2 SNEGSKA (reference sequence). V lost 7 bases to trimming and J lost 4 bases; unmatched junction nucleotides: 8. This CDR3 has 14 amino acids. The CDR3 region is CSGPGTSVPDTQYF. CDR3 nucleotide sequence: TGCAGTGGCCCCGGGACTAGCGTTCCAGATACGCAGTATTTT.

This clonotype was picked up many times. The chain uses TRBV7-2 and TRBJ2-5, with D uncertain. CDR3 length equals 15 residues. V dropped 2 bases and J dropped 4 bases, with 14 bases sitting between them. From germline, CDR1 is SGHTA and CDR2 FQGNSA. In DNA form, the CDR3 reads TGTGCCAGCAGCTTAAGTAACCTGAGGCGAGAGACCCAGTACTTC. Amino acids: CASSLSNLRRETQYF.

The chain couples TRBV18 to TRBJ2-3; D is unresolved. Per the germline V gene, CDR1 is KGHSH and CDR2 is LQKENI. CDR3 length: 14 amino acids. V lost 0 bases to trimming and J lost 9 bases, with 13 bases between them. The CDR3, as DNA: TGTGCCAGCTCACCACCGGGGATTCCGGGCACGCAGTATTTT. Amino acid sequence: CASSPPGIPGTQYF.

In this sample, this clonotype turned up many times. This chain connects TRBV20-1 to TRBJ2-7; 7 nucleotides align to TRBD1. The CDR3 contains 11 residues. The germline V gene has CDR1 DFQATT and CDR2 SNEGSKA (reference sequence). J lost 5 bases, V lost 5 bases, and 3 bases had no gene match. The CDR3 coding sequence is TGCAGTGCTTATGACAGGGACGAGCAGTACTTC. Translating gives CSAYDRDEQYF.

This clonotype was counted many times. This sequence joins TRBV7-2 and TRBJ2-2; the D is unclear. CDR1 is SGHTA, CDR2 FQGNSA, per germline. V gave up 1 base and J gave up 8 bases, with 8 bases separating them. The CDR3 runs to 13 residues. In DNA form, the CDR3 reads TGTGCCAGCAGCTTAGGATATTCGGGGGAGCTGTTTTTT. Encoded protein: CASSLGYSGELFF.

This chain links TRBV9 with TRBJ1-6, with D tentatively TRBD1 (6 bases). Trimming left V 5 bases short and J 10 bases short, with 16 bases between. From germline, CDR1 is SGDLS and CDR2 YYNGEE. CDR3 length: 14 amino acids. This CDR3 is CASRGAGDGSPLHF. The CDR3 DNA is TGTGCCAGCAGGGGGGCCGGGGATGGGTCACCCCTCCACTTT.

The sample holds a few counts of this clonotype. The chain couples TRBV6-1 to TRBJ2-2, with D perhaps TRBD1 or TRBD2 (6 bases each). V shed 3 bases and J shed 4 bases, with 15 bases lying between them. Germline values: CDR1 MNHNS, CDR2 SASEGT. The CDR3 runs to 16 residues. CDR3 nucleotides: TGTGCCAGCAGTGACACAGGGAGGTTGGCCACCGGGGAGCTGTTTTTT. It specifies CASSDTGRLATGELFF.

The V gene is TRBV24-1, the J gene TRBJ2-3; D might be TRBD2 (6 bases). The CDR3 spans 13 residues. V lost 7 bases to trimming and J lost 4 bases, with 11 bases between them. Germline values: CDR1 KGHDR, CDR2 SFDVKD. CDR3 nucleotide sequence: TGTGCCACCAGGGGGGACTCCGCAGATACGCAGTATTTT. This encodes CATRGDSADTQYF.

This clonotype came up many times. V and J are TRBV7-2 and TRBJ2-1; D remains unclear. CDR1 is SGHTA and CDR2 is FQGNSA in the germline V gene. Trimming took 3 bases from V and 9 from J, leaving 3 bases between them. This CDR3 is 10 amino acids long. CDR3 DNA sequence: TGTGCCAGCAGCTTGACTGAGCAGTTCTTC. The encoded protein is CASSLTEQFF.

This clonotype was recorded a few times. The chain has TRBV20-1 and TRBJ2-3; weak D call: TRBD2 (5 bases). Germline loops: CDR1 DFQATT, CDR2 SNEGSKA (reference sequence). V was shortened by 5 bases and J by 8 bases, with 20 bases between the two germline ends. CDR3 size: 14 residues. The CDR3 coding sequence is TGCAGTGCTCCGGACCCCTACTCCGAGGGTACGCAGTATTTT. Protein product: CSAPDPYSEGTQYF.

This clonotype has only a few counts. V is TRBV20-1 and J is TRBJ2-1; possibly TRBD1 or TRBD2 for D (6 bases each). Deletions cut 3 bases from V and 4 bases from J, with 16 bases between. The CDR3 is 15 amino acids. From germline, CDR1 is DFQATT and CDR2 SNEGSKA (reference sequence). The CDR3 nucleotides read TGCAGTGCTAGGGGGGCGGCAGGGAGGTACAATGAGCAGTTCTTC. Encoded protein: CSARGAAGRYNEQFF.

The rearrangement joins TRBV20-1 to TRBJ2-3, with 8 bases lining up with TRBD1. This CDR3 region has 12 residues. Germline trimming cut 1 base from V and 8 bases from J; bases unmatched to any gene: 2. Germline V CDR1 and CDR2: DFQATT, SNEGSKA (reference sequence). The CDR3 region has the DNA TGCAGTGCTAGAGGTACAGGGGGTACGCAGTATTTT. It encodes CSARGTGGTQYF.

In its sample, this clonotype was seen a few times. This chain links TRBV20-1 with TRBJ2-3; a weak D match, TRBD2 (6 bases). This CDR3 is 14 amino acids long. From germline, CDR1 is DFQATT and CDR2 SNEGSKA (reference sequence). V was pared by 5 bases and J by 0 bases, with 12 bases between. As DNA, the CDR3 is TGCAGTGCTCGGGAGTCTTTGAGCACAGATACGCAGTATTTT. This codes for CSARESLSTDTQYF.

This clonotype was observed a few times. The rearrangement joins TRBV5-1 to TRBJ2-1; TRBD2 matches at 7 bases. The CDR3 is 16 residues long. Germline V gene data show CDR1 as SGHRS and CDR2 as YFSETQ. V lost 5 bases and J lost 2; bases outside the gene matches: 10. CDR3 coding DNA: TGCGCCAGCAGTACCATAGGGAGGGCCGCCTACAATGAGCAGTTCTTC. It translates to CASSTIGRAAYNEQFF.

The chain joins TRBV21-1 to TRBJ2-7; TRBD1, the table's D call, was not compared with the DNA. TRBV21-1 has pseudogene status. The CDR3 has 16 residues. CDR3 protein: CASSSGLEGQGGEQYF. The CDR3 nucleotides read TGTGCCAGCAGCTCCGGTCTCGAGGGACAGGGAGGTGAGCAGTACTTC.

Only a few counts were recorded for this clonotype. This chain links TRBV6-1 with TRBJ1-2; D might be TRBD1 (5 bases). The length of the CDR3 is 15 residues. With 6 bases removed from V and 3 bases from J, the gap between germline ends came to 17 bases. Germline values: CDR1 MNHNS, CDR2 SASEGT. In DNA, the CDR3 is TGTGCCAGCAGAGGCCCGGGGGAGGGACACTATGGCTACACCTTC. Its protein product is CASRGPGEGHYGYTF.

This clonotype was counted between two and nine times. J is TRBJ2-7 and V is TRBV6-1; D is uncertain. CDR3 length: 14 residues. V lost 6 bases and J lost 2, with 14 bases in between. The germline V gene has CDR1 MNHNS and CDR2 SASEGT. The CDR3, as DNA: TGTGCCAGCAGAGTGGGCGAGTGGACCTACGAGCAGTACTTC. As protein: CASRVGEWTYEQYF.

This clonotype was seen a handful of times. The chain joins TRBV20-1 to TRBJ2-1; weak D call: TRBD1 (6 bases). Trimming stripped 5 bases from V and 2 bases from J, with 16 bases between. The CDR3 is 15 residues long. Germline-derived CDR1 and CDR2 are DFQATT and SNEGSKA (reference sequence). CDR3 sequence (DNA): TGCAGTGCTCCTACAGGGAAGGGCACCTACAATGAGCAGTTCTTC. Translating gives CSAPTGKGTYNEQFF.

This clonotype was detected only a few times. CDR3 DNA sequence: TGCGCCAGCAACCTGGCCTCAGCTCTCGATGAGCAGTTCTTC. This sequence encodes CASNLASALDEQFF. The genes are TRBV5-1 and TRBJ2-1, with unresolved D. The CDR3 extends over 14 amino acids. Looked up from germline, CDR1 is SGHRS and CDR2 is YFSETQ. V lost 6 bases and J lost 8, with 18 bases in between.

The CDR3 DNA is TGTGCCATCAGTACGGACAGGGCGAACACCGGGGAGCTGTTTTTT. It yields the protein CAISTDRANTGELFF. The chain carries TRBV10-3 and TRBJ2-2; the match to TRBD1 covers 8 bases. The CDR3 is 15 residues long. CDR1 ENHRY and CDR2 SYGVKD come from the germline V gene. After removal of 5 bases from V and 0 bases from J, the junction contained 2 bases not matched to a gene.

The chain recombines TRBV5-1 with TRBJ2-3; a possible D gene is TRBD2 (5 bases). CDR1 SGHRS and CDR2 YFSETQ come from the germline V gene. CDR3 length: 18 residues. V was cut by 5 bases and J by 3 bases, with 25 bases left in between. This CDR3 reads CASRDYPTTRRKTDTQYF. CDR3 bases: TGCGCCAGCAGAGATTACCCTACGACGAGGAGGAAGACAGATACGCAGTATTTT.